This is a list of T cell receptor beta chains from one sample in a study of STAT5B mutations in CD4+ large granular lymphocyte leukemia. The repertoire was sequenced with immunoSEQ multiplex PCR; TCRdb's copy has only in-frame clones and lacks some. This table holds just over 40,000 clones, 65% to 85% found once. Sequencing used CD4+ T cells from blood buffy coats. These receptors were obtained from a human donor in good health. Each CDR3 is given with its conserved first and last residue. Fields, in order: J gene, D gene, V gene, clone size, CDR3 protein, CDR3 DNA. The D gene is left open where the match is weak. Part of the rows lack a size; the others show once, few, many or a class for expanded clones.

j_gene: TRBJ2-3
d_gene: TRBD2
v_gene: TRBV19
abundance: NA
CDR3aa: CASSVSGGAVYTQYF
CDR3nt: TGTGCCAGTAGTGTTAGCGGGGGGGCCGTTTATACGCAGTATTTT

j_gene: TRBJ2-3
d_gene: NA
v_gene: TRBV10-2
abundance: NA
CDR3aa: CASSPQGDTQYF
CDR3nt: TGCGCCAGCAGCCCTCAGGGGGATACGCAGTATTTT

j_gene: TRBJ2-7
d_gene: TRBD2
v_gene: TRBV28
abundance: few
CDR3aa: CASIPTSGVRYEQYF
CDR3nt: TGTGCCAGCATACCGACTAGCGGGGTACGTTACGAGCAGTACTTC

j_gene: TRBJ2-2
d_gene: NA
v_gene: TRBV5-4
abundance: NA
CDR3aa: CASSFGLPTGELFF
CDR3nt: TGTGCCAGCAGCTTCGGCCTTCCCACCGGGGAGCTGTTTTTT

j_gene: TRBJ2-5
d_gene: NA
v_gene: TRBV19
abundance: NA
CDR3aa: CASSIGRQPYQETQYF
CDR3nt: TGTGCCAGTAGTATTGGTCGACAGCCGTACCAAGAGACCCAGTACTTC

j_gene: TRBJ1-2
d_gene: NA
v_gene: TRBV28
abundance: NA
CDR3aa: CASSLWGGAVGYTF
CDR3nt: TGTGCCAGCAGTTTATGGGGTGGGGCTGTCGGCTACACCTTC

j_gene: TRBJ2-5
d_gene: NA
v_gene: TRBV19
abundance: NA
CDR3aa: CASSLVSGLVLETQYF
CDR3nt: TGTGCCAGTAGTCTTGTGTCGGGCCTAGTACTGGAGACCCAGTACTTC

j_gene: TRBJ2-7
d_gene: TRBD2
v_gene: TRBV19
abundance: NA
CDR3aa: CASSISASGIGDEQYF
CDR3nt: TGTGCCAGTAGTATTTCGGCTAGCGGGATAGGGGACGAGCAGTACTTC

j_gene: TRBJ2-6
d_gene: NA
v_gene: TRBV7-3
abundance: NA
CDR3aa: CASSFVSGNSGANVLTF
CDR3nt: TGTGCCAGCAGCTTTGTCTCGGGCAACTCTGGGGCCAACGTCCTGACTTTC

j_gene: TRBJ1-6
d_gene: NA
v_gene: TRBV28
abundance: few
CDR3aa: CASSLELHGFSPLHF
CDR3nt: TGTGCCAGCAGTTTGGAGCTCCATGGGTTTTCACCCCTCCACTTT

j_gene: TRBJ2-5
d_gene: NA
v_gene: TRBV4-3
abundance: once
CDR3aa: CASSQDAGRRETQYF
CDR3nt: TGCGCCAGCAGCCAAGACGCTGGGAGAAGAGAGACCCAGTACTTC

j_gene: TRBJ2-1
d_gene: TRBD2
v_gene: TRBV5-8
abundance: NA
CDR3aa: CASSLATGGEDFF
CDR3nt: TGTGCCAGTAGCTTGGCCACGGGAGGGGAGGACTTCTTC

j_gene: TRBJ2-7
d_gene: NA
v_gene: TRBV5-1
abundance: NA
CDR3aa: CASSLKNYEQYF
CDR3nt: TGCGCCAGCAGCTTGAAGAACTACGAGCAGTACTTC

j_gene: TRBJ2-3
d_gene: NA
v_gene: TRBV28
abundance: NA
CDR3aa: CASSLRADTQYF
CDR3nt: TGTGCCAGCAGTTTAAGGGCTGATACGCAGTATTTT

j_gene: TRBJ1-5
d_gene: NA
v_gene: TRBV6-5
abundance: NA
CDR3aa: CASSPNRGNQPQHF
CDR3nt: TGTGCCAGCAGCCCGAACAGGGGCAATCAGCCCCAGCATTTT

j_gene: TRBJ2-5
d_gene: NA
v_gene: TRBV6-1
abundance: NA
CDR3aa: CASYIGNTSPAYF
CDR3nt: TGTGCCAGCTACATTGGAAATACAAGTCCAGCTTACTTC

j_gene: TRBJ2-7
d_gene: NA
v_gene: TRBV9
abundance: NA
CDR3aa: CASSVTDSYEQYF
CDR3nt: TGTGCCAGCAGCGTAACGGACAGCTACGAGCAGTACTTC

j_gene: TRBJ2-2
d_gene: NA
v_gene: TRBV9
abundance: once
CDR3aa: CASSEQGPTGELFF
CDR3nt: TGTGCCAGCAGCGAACAGGGACCCACCGGGGAGCTGTTTTTT

j_gene: TRBJ1-5
d_gene: NA
v_gene: TRBV7-9
abundance: NA
CDR3aa: CASSLTMNQPQHF
CDR3nt: TGTGCCAGCAGCTTAACTATGAATCAGCCCCAGCATTTT

j_gene: TRBJ2-2
d_gene: NA
v_gene: TRBV5-1
abundance: NA
CDR3aa: CASSPLGESTGELFF
CDR3nt: TGCGCCAGCAGCCCTTTAGGGGAAAGCACCGGGGAGCTGTTTTTT

j_gene: TRBJ1-1
d_gene: NA
v_gene: TRBV27
abundance: NA
CDR3aa: CASSTGGQYTEAFF
CDR3nt: TGTGCCAGCAGTACTGGTGGACAGTACACTGAAGCTTTCTTT

j_gene: TRBJ1-2
d_gene: NA
v_gene: TRBV19
abundance: NA
CDR3aa: CASSRRRVSYGYTF
CDR3nt: TGTGCCAGTAGTCGTCGAAGGGTTTCCTATGGCTACACCTTC

j_gene: TRBJ1-6
d_gene: NA
v_gene: TRBV7-2
abundance: NA
CDR3aa: CASSPPGSGTNSPLHF
CDR3nt: TGTGCCAGCAGCCCCCCCGGGTCAGGGACTAATTCACCCCTCCACTTT

j_gene: TRBJ2-1
d_gene: TRBD2
v_gene: TRBV6-5
abundance: once
CDR3aa: CASSKGTSGYNEQFF
CDR3nt: TGTGCCAGCAGTAAAGGGACTAGCGGTTACAATGAGCAGTTCTTC

j_gene: TRBJ2-3
d_gene: NA
v_gene: TRBV30
abundance: NA
CDR3aa: CAWSSGRVRTDTQYF
CDR3nt: TGTGCCTGGAGCTCGGGTCGGGTCCGCACAGATACGCAGTATTTT

j_gene: TRBJ2-1
d_gene: NA
v_gene: TRBV10-3
abundance: NA
CDR3aa: CAIMGNLYGEQFF
CDR3nt: TGTGCCATCATGGGTAATTTGTATGGTGAGCAGTTCTTC

j_gene: TRBJ2-7
d_gene: NA
v_gene: TRBV7-9
abundance: NA
CDR3aa: CASSSGFQGHEQYF
CDR3nt: TGTGCCAGCAGCTCGGGATTCCAGGGGCACGAGCAGTACTTC

j_gene: TRBJ1-2
d_gene: NA
v_gene: TRBV7-9
abundance: NA
CDR3aa: CASSLNLSPISGYGYTF
CDR3nt: TGTGCCAGCAGCTTAAACTTGTCGCCGATTTCTGGCTATGGCTACACCTTC

j_gene: TRBJ2-7
d_gene: TRBD1
v_gene: TRBV6-1
abundance: NA
CDR3aa: CASSVRSTGAGYEQYF
CDR3nt: TGTGCCAGCAGTGTTCGGTCGACAGGGGCGGGCTACGAGCAGTACTTC

j_gene: TRBJ2-5
d_gene: TRBD2
v_gene: TRBV30
abundance: NA
CDR3aa: CAWRNPGGAETQYF
CDR3nt: TGTGCCTGGAGGAACCCGGGGGGAGCAGAGACCCAGTACTTC

j_gene: TRBJ2-7
d_gene: NA
v_gene: TRBV7-2
abundance: few
CDR3aa: CASSGPSYEQYF
CDR3nt: TGTGCCAGCAGCGGACCTTCCTACGAGCAGTACTTC

j_gene: TRBJ2-1
d_gene: TRBD1
v_gene: TRBV6-5
abundance: once
CDR3aa: CASSRDRGYEQFF
CDR3nt: TGTGCCAGCAGTCGGGACAGGGGCTATGAGCAGTTCTTC

j_gene: TRBJ1-5
d_gene: NA
v_gene: TRBV10-3
abundance: NA
CDR3aa: CAISQGQDQPQHF
CDR3nt: TGTGCCATCAGCCAGGGCCAGGATCAGCCCCAGCATTTT

j_gene: TRBJ1-1
d_gene: NA
v_gene: TRBV5-4
abundance: few
CDR3aa: CASSLGGFEAFF
CDR3nt: TGTGCCAGCAGCTTGGGGGGATTTGAAGCTTTCTTT

j_gene: TRBJ2-7
d_gene: NA
v_gene: TRBV19
abundance: NA
CDR3aa: CASKGHIDSYEQYF
CDR3nt: TGTGCCAGTAAGGGACATATAGACTCCTACGAGCAGTACTTC

j_gene: TRBJ1-2
d_gene: TRBD1
v_gene: TRBV2
abundance: few
CDR3aa: CASSDGTGGYTF
CDR3nt: TGTGCCAGCAGTGATGGGACAGGTGGCTACACCTTC

j_gene: TRBJ1-1
d_gene: TRBD1
v_gene: TRBV27
abundance: NA
CDR3aa: CASSLDRDNTEAFF
CDR3nt: TGTGCCAGCAGTTTAGACAGGGATAACACTGAAGCTTTCTTT

j_gene: TRBJ2-7
d_gene: NA
v_gene: TRBV18
abundance: NA
CDR3aa: CASSPILGESSYEQYF
CDR3nt: TGTGCCAGCTCACCAATCCTGGGGGAGAGCTCCTACGAGCAGTACTTC

j_gene: TRBJ1-5
d_gene: NA
v_gene: TRBV28
abundance: few
CDR3aa: CASSTAGDGNQPQHF
CDR3nt: TGTGCCAGCAGTACTGCCGGGGACGGCAATCAGCCCCAGCATTTT